This TCR beta chain was sequenced for a study of blood T cells in healthy people across ages. The study, taken as a whole, reports: The study found TCR beta diversity correlated strongly with naive T cell percentage. CMV status of donors was not determined, possibly confounding expanded clonotype changes.

PCR was performed a second time for about 6 to 12 cycles using a sample-barcoded 5' primer and a J-beta primer mix. Each CDR3 protein gets one entry after TCRdb re-called the 5' RACE reads with MiXCR. The sample yields 600,000 or so distinct CDR3 sequences, 20% to 25% seen once. V lost 6 bases to trimming and J lost 1 base, with 7 bases between them. The germline CDR1 and CDR2 sequences are ENHRY and SYGVKD. The CDR3 loop spans 13 amino acids. For this clonotype: What it binds is not known.

All donors came from Russia, were Caucasian and healthy, and spanned ages about 6 to 90. Total RNA extraction produced at least 5 micrograms (per sample) for the study. This clonotype was sampled from a man aged 65 to 85 in good health. The chain recombines TRBV10-3 with TRBJ2-1; weak D call: TRBD2 (6 bases). Source material: blood. The CDR3 DNA reads as TGTGCCATCAGGGGGGGATCCTACAATGAGCAGTTCTTC. Its translation: CAIRGGSYNEQFF.